The source of this T cell receptor (beta chain) is a study of high-grade serous ovarian cancer treatment subgroups. Study details: On average, approximately 15,000 reads and roughly 7,700 unique TCR beta rearrangements were obtained per sample. Study observations and caveats: Same-patient tumor repertoires overlapped at about 0.095 to 0.8; different patients barely overlapped. TCR clonal relatedness correlated positively with neoantigen level. Bulk tumor TCR sequencing gave no spatial information.

Points on this clone: Its antigen is as yet unknown.

TCRdb's copy holds only in-frame clones and misses some; the assay was immunoSEQ multiplex PCR. The table records some 3,900 clones, over 70% of them present only once. Tumor tissue was taken before any definitive surgery or chemotherapy was given. From germline, CDR1 is SNHLY and CDR2 FYNNEI. J gave up 7 bases and V 6 bases, and 11 bases lay outside the gene matches. The CDR3 extends over 15 amino acids. The sequence came from a human donor with high-grade serous ovarian cancer. Sequences were obtained from tumor tissue. This rearrangement joins TRBV2 to TRBJ2-1, with 8 bases lining up with TRBD2. CDR3 sequence reads: CASSQFGGAGNEQFF. CDR3 nucleotide sequence: TGTGCCAGCAGCCAATTCGGGGGGGCGGGGAATGAGCAGTTCTTC.